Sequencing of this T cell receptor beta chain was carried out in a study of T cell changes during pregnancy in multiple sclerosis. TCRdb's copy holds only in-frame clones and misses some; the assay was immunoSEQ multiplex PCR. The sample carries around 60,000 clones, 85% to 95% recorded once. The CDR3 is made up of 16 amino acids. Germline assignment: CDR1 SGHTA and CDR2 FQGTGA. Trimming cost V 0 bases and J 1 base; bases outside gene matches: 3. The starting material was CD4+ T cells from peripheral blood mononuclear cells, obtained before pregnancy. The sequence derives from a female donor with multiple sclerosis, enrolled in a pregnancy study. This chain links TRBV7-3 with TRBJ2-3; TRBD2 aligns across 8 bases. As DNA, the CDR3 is TGTGCCAGCAGCTTAACTGGTAGCGGGGGCACAGATACGCAGTATTTT. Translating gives CASSLTGSGGTDTQYF.